The rows below give T cell receptor beta chains drawn from one sample of a study of cytomegalovirus exposure and HLA in healthy donors. Sequencing was performed with immunoSEQ multiplex PCR; in TCRdb, only in-frame clones are kept and a portion is missing. The repertoire holds about 130,000 clones, with 80% as singletons. The sequenced sample consisted of PBMCs. These receptors originate from a human donor in good health. The CDR3 runs from the conserved cysteine through the conserved F or W. D genes are given only for firm matches. Not all rows give a size; the values are once, few, many and, for expanded clones, a class.

>.|TRBJ2-2|TRBV7-2|.
CASSPQGMDTGELFF
TGTGCCAGCAGCCCCCAGGGTATGGACACCGGGGAGCTGTTTTTT
>few|TRBJ1-5|TRBV25-1|TRBD1
CASSGGQHSNQPQHF
TGTGCCAGCAGTGGGGGACAGCATAGCAATCAGCCCCAGCATTTT
>.|TRBJ2-7|TRBV4-1|TRBD1
CASSPRQGAGEQYF
TGCGCCAGCAGCCCTAGACAGGGGGCAGGCGAGCAGTACTTC
>.|TRBJ2-7|TRBV7-6|TRBD2
CASSLTPPGRGVLVSYEQYF
TGTGCCAGCAGCTTAACCCCTCCTGGGCGGGGGGTTTTAGTTTCCTACGAGCAGTACTTC
>.|TRBJ1-1|TRBV2|.
CASTVTGNPEAFF
TGTGCCAGCACTGTTACGGGAAACCCCGAAGCTTTCTTT
>.|TRBJ1-2|TRBV11-1|.
CASSLTGNRYGYTF
TGTGCCAGCAGCTTAACAGGAAACCGATATGGCTACACCTTC
>.|TRBJ1-1|TRBV19|.
CASSLKTGVQEAFF
TGTGCCAGTAGTTTAAAGACAGGTGTCCAGGAAGCTTTCTTT
>.|TRBJ1-1|TRBV10-3|.
CAISIKNTEAFF
TGTGCCATCAGTATAAAAAACACTGAAGCTTTCTTT
>once|TRBJ1-2|TRBV6-1|.
CASRSPGANYGYTF
TGTGCCAGCAGGTCCCCCGGGGCTAACTATGGCTACACCTTC
>.|TRBJ1-1|TRBV4-2|TRBD1
CASSRLEPGTGKEAFF
TGTGCCAGCAGCCGACTTGAACCCGGGACAGGGAAAGAGGCTTTCTTT
>.|TRBJ2-5|TRBV4-1|.
CASSQYQGIEQYF
TGCGCCAGCAGCCAATATCAGGGGATTGAGCAGTACTTC
>.|TRBJ2-7|TRBV15|TRBD1
CATSRDSTGQASYEQYF
TGTGCCACCAGCAGAGATTCGACGGGACAGGCCTCCTACGAGCAGTACTTC
>.|TRBJ2-3|TRBV6-1|.
CASSGVARTDTQYF
TGTGCCAGCAGCGGGGTAGCACGCACAGATACGCAGTATTTT
>.|TRBJ1-1|TRBV5-1|TRBD1
CASSLWTGGALDAFF
TGCGCCAGCAGCTTGTGGACAGGGGGCGCGTTAGACGCTTTCTTT
>.|TRBJ2-6|TRBV7-9|TRBD1
CASSSQGVLGSGANVLTF
TGTGCCAGCAGCTCCCAGGGGGTGTTAGGCTCTGGGGCCAACGTCCTGACTTTC
>.|TRBJ2-5|TRBV5-1|TRBD2
CASSLAGPSGGEETQYF
TGCGCCAGCAGCTTGGCCGGTCCTAGCGGGGGGGAAGAGACCCAGTACTTC
>.|TRBJ1-6|TRBV15|.
CATSRPLTGSYSPLHF
TGTGCCACCAGCAGACCACTTACAGGGTCCTATTCACCCCTCCACTTT
>.|TRBJ1-1|TRBV2|.
CASSDPGTEAFF
TGTGCCAGCAGCGACCCGGGAACTGAAGCTTTCTTT
>.|TRBJ1-5|TRBV12-5|TRBD1
CASGTLFGTGNISNQPQHF
TGTGCTAGTGGTACGTTGTTTGGGACAGGGAATATTAGCAATCAGCCCCAGCATTTT
>.|TRBJ1-2|TRBV6-1|.
CASSEGWQNYGYTF
TGTGCCAGCAGTGAAGGGTGGCAGAACTATGGCTACACCTTC
>once|TRBJ1-2|TRBV19|.
CASRQGRIYGYTF
TGTGCCAGTAGGCAGGGCAGAATCTATGGCTACACCTTC
>.|TRBJ2-7|TRBV5-1|TRBD1
CASSPGTGNYEQYF
TGCGCCAGCAGCCCCGGGACAGGAAACTACGAGCAGTACTTC